The 16 T cell receptor beta chains in this list originate from one sample, sequenced in a study of blood T cell repertoires in COVID-19. Repertoires were generated with immunoSEQ multiplex PCR, while TCRdb's copy carries only in-frame clones and drops some. Of about 74,000 clones in the sample, around 80% are singletons; the top ten hold approximately 12%. Specimen: peripheral blood. These receptors originate from a human donor in a cohort sampled during active COVID-19.

This clone came up a few times. This chain uses TRBV7-9 with TRBJ2-5; 8 nucleotides line up with TRBD2. Per germline, CDR1 SEHNR and CDR2 FQNEAQ (reference sequence). This CDR3 contains 16 residues. The junction had 10 bases not matched to a gene; V was cut back by 3 bases and J by 4 bases. The CDR3 loop is CASSLTAGAPGETQYF. For the CDR3, the DNA is TGTGCCAGCAGCTTGACAGCGGGGGCTCCCGGAGAGACCCAGTACTTC. Full variable domain (outside the CDR3, taken from reference TRBV7-9 and TRBJ2-5): DTGVSQNPRHKITKRGQNVTFRCDPISEHNRLYWYRQTLGQGPEFLTYFQNEAQLEKSRLLSDRFSAERPKGSFSTLEIQRTEQGDSAMYLCASSLTAGAPGETQYFGPGTRLLVL.

The chain's CDR3 is CASSEGQSFYGYTF. The CDR3 DNA reads as TGTGCCAGCAGTGAAGGACAGTCGTTCTATGGCTACACCTTC. The chain employs TRBV6-1 and TRBJ1-2, with D possibly being TRBD1 (5 bases). Germline V lookup: CDR1 MNHNS, CDR2 SASEGT. This CDR3 comprises 14 residues. The V and J ends lost 1 base and 4 bases respectively, with 10 bases between them.

This clone turned up a few times. The rearrangement links TRBV5-4 to TRBJ1-2; 8 nucleotides agree with TRBD1. The ends lost 0 bases at V and 8 bases at J; junction bases unmatched: 6. This CDR3 is built from 14 residues. Germline V gives CDR1 SGHNT, CDR2 YYREEE (reference sequence). The CDR3 DNA reads TGTGCCAGCAGCTTGGATCAGGGGGCGGGCGGCTACACCTTC. Residues: CASSLDQGAGGYTF.

V usage is TRBV11-2 and J usage is TRBJ2-1; TRBD2 agrees at 12 bases. With V trimmed by 1 base and J by 1 base, 5 bases remained unmatched. The germline V gene has CDR1 SGHAT and CDR2 FQNNGV. The CDR3 spans 18 residues. CDR3 region: CASSLGLAGDRSYNEQFF. The CDR3 DNA reads TGTGCCAGCAGCTTAGGACTAGCGGGAGACCGATCCTACAATGAGCAGTTCTTC.

The chain is built from TRBV7-2 and TRBJ1-5, with a tentative D call TRBD1 (5 bases). This CDR3 is 15 amino acids long. The germline gives CDR1 SGHTA, CDR2 FQGNSA. V was trimmed by 4 bases and J by 4 bases, leaving 14 bases between them. CDR3 region: CASSSRGGGNQPQHF. The CDR3 nucleotides are TGTGCCAGCAGCTCTCGGGGGGGAGGGAATCAGCCCCAGCATTTT.

The table lists this clone with a count of one. The chain combines TRBV6-6 with TRBJ1-1, with D tentatively TRBD1 (6 bases). Trimming removed 0 bases from V and 5 bases from J, with 13 bases in between. This CDR3 has 15 amino acids. Germline assignment: CDR1 MNHNY and CDR2 SVGAGI (reference sequence). This CDR3 is CASSYSTSGVTEAFF. The CDR3 nucleotides are TGTGCCAGCAGTTACTCGACCTCAGGGGTTACTGAAGCTTTCTTT.

The rearrangement uses TRBV28 and TRBJ2-7; TRBD2 is a possible D gene (5 bases). The CDR3 is 13 residues long. The germline CDR1 and CDR2 sequences are MDHEN and SYDVKM. The ends were cut back, 6 bases at V and 2 bases at J, with 11 bases in the middle. CDR3 in amino acids: CASSLGGPYEQYV. Here the CDR3 DNA reads TGTGCCAGCAGCCTCGGAGGTCCCTACGAGCAGTACGTC.

The chain couples TRBV6-5 to TRBJ2-7, with TRBD1 matching over 7 bases. The V segment lost 6 bases and the J segment 7 bases; nucleotides outside the gene matches: 6. From germline, CDR1 is MNHEY and CDR2 SVGAGI. The CDR3 contains 12 residues. Here the CDR3 reads CASSPPRGEQYF. CDR3 DNA: TGTGCCAGCAGCCCCCCCAGGGGGGAGCAGTACTTC.

The chain recombines TRBV10-3 with TRBJ1-5; a weak D match, TRBD1 (5 bases). The V gene lost 1 base and the J gene lost 5 bases, with 24 bases spanning the gap. This CDR3 comprises 19 residues. Looked up from germline, CDR1 is ENHRY and CDR2 is SYGVKD. The CDR3 spells CAISEFCRQGSSQDQPQHF. For the CDR3, the DNA is TGTGCCATCAGTGAGTTTTGTAGGCAGGGAAGTAGTCAAGATCAGCCCCAGCATTTT.

The chain joins TRBV30 to TRBJ2-1; D is ambiguous. CDR1 and CDR2 from the germline V gene are GTSNPN and SVGIG (reference sequence). This CDR3 region has 11 residues. Deletions cut 0 bases from V and 10 bases from J, with 7 bases between. Here the CDR3 reads CAWSVGGEQFF. The DNA of the CDR3 is TGTGCCTGGAGTGTAGGCGGCGAGCAGTTCTTC. Complete variable domain (other parts from reference TRBV30 and TRBJ2-1): SQTIHQWPATLVQPVGSPLSLECTVEGTSNPNLYWYRQAAGRGLQLLFYSVGIGQISSEVPQNLSASRPQDRQFILSSKKLLLSDSGFYLCAWSVGGEQFFGPGTRLTVL.

V usage is TRBV29-1 and J usage is TRBJ1-1, with 9 nucleotides matching TRBD1. Trimming removed 4 bases from V and 4 bases from J; junction bases left unmatched: 7. The CDR3 is 14 amino acids. Germline V gene lookup returns CDR1 SQVTM and CDR2 ANQGSEA. CDR3 region: CSVVDRGPTTEAFF. CDR3 DNA: TGCAGCGTTGTGGACAGGGGACCAACCACTGAAGCTTTCTTT.

A single count supports this clone. V usage is TRBV6-2 or TRBV6-3 and J usage is TRBJ2-1; 7 nucleotides match TRBD2. V was clipped by 4 bases and J by 6 bases; unmatched bases: 9. Germline values: CDR1 MNHEY, CDR2 SVGEGT. This CDR3 is 15 amino acids long. CDR3 region: CASSLTSPRGNEQFF. CDR3 DNA sequence: TGTGCCAGCAGTTTGACTAGCCCAAGGGGCAATGAGCAGTTCTTC.

The CDR3 region has the DNA TGTGCCAGCAGCCGGTCCAGCGGGGGGGCCGGGGATACGCAGTATTTT. Translation gives CASSRSSGGAGDTQYF. This chain links TRBV7-2 with TRBJ2-3; the match to TRBD2 covers 10 bases. Germline values: CDR1 SGHTA, CDR2 FQGNSA. Trimming took 5 bases from V and 6 from J; bases not matched to a gene: 11. This CDR3 is built from 16 residues.

V usage is TRBV28 and J usage is TRBJ1-1, with a weak D call TRBD1 (6 bases). This CDR3 spans 14 amino acids. Germline CDR1 MDHEN, CDR2 SYDVKM. V shed 5 bases and J shed 3 bases, with 13 bases lying between them. The CDR3 region has the DNA TGTGCCAGCAGTCCAACAGGGTCGGACACTGAAGCTTTCTTT. Protein sequence: CASSPTGSDTEAFF. Looking up the rest from reference TRBV28 and TRBJ1-1 gives the full variable domain: DVKVTQSSRYLVKRTGEKVFLECVQDMDHENMFWYRQDPGLGLRLIYFSYDVKMKEKGDIPEGYSVSREKKERFSLILESASTNQTSMYLCASSPTGSDTEAFFGQGTRLTVV.

V gene TRBV11-2 combines with J gene TRBJ2-5, with 7 bases fitting TRBD1. J was trimmed by 10 bases and V by 4 bases; bases with no gene match: 9. The CDR3 runs to 13 residues. The germline V gene encodes CDR1 SGHAT and CDR2 FQNNGV. DNA for the CDR3: TGTGCCAGCAGCTCAACAGGGACAGCGGACCAGTACTTC. Translating gives CASSSTGTADQYF.

V gene TRBV3-1 (or the pseudogene TRBV3-2) combines with J gene TRBJ2-7, with D tentatively TRBD2 (6 bases). The CDR3 loop spans 12 amino acids. V lost 3 bases and J 6 bases, leaving 9 bases between the germline ends. Germline V gene data show CDR1 as LGHDT and CDR2 as YNNKEL (reference sequence). The chain's CDR3 is CASSHGGLEQYV. The CDR3 DNA sequence: TGTGCCAGCAGCCACGGGGGTCTCGAGCAGTACGTC.